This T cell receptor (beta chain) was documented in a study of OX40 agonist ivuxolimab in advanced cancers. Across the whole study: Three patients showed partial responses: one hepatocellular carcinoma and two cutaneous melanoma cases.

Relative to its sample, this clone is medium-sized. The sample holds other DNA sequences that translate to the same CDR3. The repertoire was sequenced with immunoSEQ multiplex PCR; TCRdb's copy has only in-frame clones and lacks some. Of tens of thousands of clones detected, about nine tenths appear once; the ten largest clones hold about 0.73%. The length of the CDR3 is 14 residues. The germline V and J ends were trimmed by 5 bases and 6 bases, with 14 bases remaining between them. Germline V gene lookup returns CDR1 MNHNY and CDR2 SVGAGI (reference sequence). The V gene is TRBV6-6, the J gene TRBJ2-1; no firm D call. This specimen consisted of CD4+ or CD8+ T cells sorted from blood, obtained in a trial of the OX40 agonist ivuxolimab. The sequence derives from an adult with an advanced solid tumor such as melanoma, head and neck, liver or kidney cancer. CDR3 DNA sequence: TGTGCCAGCAGTCCCTATGGAAATGGCAATGAGCAGTTCTTC. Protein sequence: CASSPYGNGNEQFF.